These 30 T cell receptor beta chains came from one sample sequenced in a study of T cells in Graves' hyperthyroidism and ophthalmopathy (dated by TCRdb to the late 2010s). The method behind the library was multiplex PCR. The reads were generated on an Illumina HiSeq 2000. The TCR beta CDR3 regions were amplified from the RNA transcripts. The first round of RT-PCR for the TCR CDR3 was performed with the HTBI primer set and the Qiagen OneStep RT-PCR kit. The public sequencing data were trimmed at Q25 with fastp and processed into clonotypes with MiXCR by TCRdb, which kept only in-frame beta chains. Each CDR3 protein appears once, grouped with its most common genes and DNA. This sample lists about 500,000 distinct CDR3 sequences; 15% to 20% were detected once. Together, the top ten hold around 19% of the sample. Sequencing used blood. The receptors derive from a woman aged 18 to 35 with Graves' hyperthyroidism.

This clonotype was observed at least ten times. This sequence joins TRBV14 and TRBJ2-1; 10 bases agree with TRBD2. J gave up 10 bases and V 0 bases, and 12 bases lay outside the gene matches. CDR3 length: 17 residues. The germline V gene has CDR1 SGHDN and CDR2 FVKESK. The CDR3 here is CASSQDRSSSGRQEQFF. CDR3 nucleotide sequence: TGTGCCAGCAGCCAAGATCGTTCCTCTAGCGGGAGACAGGAGCAGTTCTTC.

The rearrangement uses TRBV18 and TRBJ1-4, with D maybe TRBD1 (6 bases). This CDR3 is built from 14 residues. The V and J ends lost 7 bases and 7 bases respectively, with 16 bases between them. CDR1 is KGHSH, CDR2 LQKENI, per germline. The chain's CDR3 is CASFAGGLGEKLFF. The CDR3 region has the DNA TGTGCCAGCTTCGCCGGGGGGCTTGGTGAAAAACTGTTTTTT.

This clonotype was counted a single time. The chain recombines TRBV24-1 with TRBJ2-2; TRBD1 matches 9 bases. Germline lookup yields CDR1 KGHDR and CDR2 SFDVKD. Trimming at V came to 2 bases and at J to 4 bases, leaving 4 bases not matched to a gene. The length of the CDR3 is 16 residues. The CDR3 sequence is CATSDSGTGRTGELFF. The CDR3 DNA sequence: TGTGCCACCAGTGATTCCGGGACAGGGCGCACCGGGGAGCTGTTTTTT.

The J gene is TRBJ2-7, the V gene TRBV20-1; D is perhaps TRBD1 or TRBD2 (5 bases each). V was clipped by 1 base and J by 3 bases, with 10 bases between them. Germline lookup yields CDR1 DFQATT and CDR2 SNEGSKA (reference sequence). The CDR3 totals 13 residues. The CDR3 loop is CSARGRDRYEQYF. CDR3 DNA: TGCAGTGCTAGAGGCCGGGACCGCTACGAGCAGTACTTC.

The chain combines TRBV2 with TRBJ2-5, with 8 bases identical to TRBD2. V lost 10 bases and J lost 3; bases outside the gene matches: 7. CDR3 length: 13 amino acids. CDR1 and CDR2 (germline): SNHLY, FYNNEI. CDR3 sequence (DNA): TGTGCCACTCGGGGGGGGGCGGAAGAGACCCAGTACTTC. Its protein is CATRGGAEETQYF. Full variable domain (missing parts from reference TRBV2 and TRBJ2-5): EPEVTQTPSHQVTQMGQEVILRCVPISNHLYFYWYRQILGQKVEFLVSFYNNEISEKSEIFDDQFSVERPDGSNFTLKIRSTKLEDSAMYFCATRGGAEETQYFGPGTRLLVL.

The rearrangement links TRBV20-1 to TRBJ1-5; the D is unclear. V lost 6 bases and J lost 3, with 15 bases in between. Germline V lookup: CDR1 DFQATT, CDR2 SNEGSKA (reference sequence). The length of the CDR3 is 14 residues. The CDR3 sequence: CSANTGRNNQPQHF. The CDR3 DNA sequence: TGCAGTGCAAACACCGGGAGAAACAATCAGCCCCAGCATTTT.

This chain joins TRBV7-9 and TRBJ2-3; D is perhaps TRBD2 (6 bases). CDR3 length equals 15 residues. Germline-derived CDR1 and CDR2 are SEHNR and FQNEAQ (reference sequence). The V gene lost 3 bases and the J gene lost 2 bases, with 12 bases spanning the gap. For the CDR3, the DNA is TGTGCCAGCAGCTTTACGACTAGGGCCACAGATACGCAGTATTTT. Its translation: CASSFTTRATDTQYF.

This clonotype was seen once. The chain couples TRBV6-4 to TRBJ2-3, with 7 nucleotides matching TRBD2. The germline V gene has CDR1 MRHNA and CDR2 SNTAGT. CDR3 length: 14 residues. V dropped 5 bases and J dropped 5; count of bases not matched to a gene: 7. The CDR3 region is CASSPSGVGDTQYF. The CDR3 coding sequence is TGTGCCAGCAGTCCGAGCGGGGTAGGAGATACGCAGTATTTT.

This clonotype was detected ten times or more. The chain uses TRBV7-2 and TRBJ1-1; unclear D gene. The CDR3 length is 14 residues. V lost 3 bases to trimming and J lost 1 base, with 9 bases between them. Germline V gives CDR1 SGHTA, CDR2 FQGNSA. The CDR3 region has the DNA TGTGCCAGCAGCTTTTTCGACCGGAACACTGAAGCTTTCTTT. Translation: CASSFFDRNTEAFF.

This clonotype was recorded at least ten times. The chain combines TRBV7-2 with TRBJ2-5; D uncertain. The CDR3 runs to 14 residues. V shed 1 base and J shed 4 bases, with 10 bases lying between them. Per germline, CDR1 SGHTA and CDR2 FQGNSA. The CDR3 loop is CASSLGAVTETQYF. CDR3 coding DNA: TGTGCCAGCAGCTTAGGGGCAGTCACAGAGACCCAGTACTTC.

This clonotype was detected a few times. Germline and junction disagree at one end, which may indicate a read error. The CDR3 loop reads CASSRRRGSSHNEQFF. The CDR3 DNA follows: TGTGCCAGCAGTCGACGTCGGGGGAGCTCCCACAATGAGCAGTTCTTC. The rearrangement joins TRBV12-3 or TRBV12-4 to TRBJ2-1; possible D gene TRBD2, 6 bases. The CDR3 is made up of 16 amino acids.

This clonotype appeared a few times. The gene calls are TRBV27 and TRBJ1-3; the D is unclear. V gave up 5 bases and J gave up 4 bases, with 6 bases separating them. Germline lookup yields CDR1 MNHEY and CDR2 SMNVEV (reference sequence). This CDR3 spans 12 amino acids. CDR3 DNA sequence: TGTGCCAGCAGTGGTGTGGGAAACACCATATATTTT. Translation: CASSGVGNTIYF.

The genes are TRBV27 and TRBJ2-1; 7 nucleotides agree with TRBD2. The V gene's germline CDR1 is MNHEY and CDR2 SMNVEV (reference sequence). The CDR3 has 12 residues. J was trimmed by 7 bases and V by 8 bases; bases with no gene match: 5. CDR3: CASGGDGNEQFF. The CDR3 nucleotides are TGTGCCAGCGGGGGGGACGGGAATGAGCAGTTCTTC.

The rearrangement links TRBV15 to TRBJ2-5; perhaps TRBD1 as D (5 bases). CDR1 is LNHNV, CDR2 YYDKDF, per germline (reference sequence). V was cut by 0 bases and J by 5 bases, with 13 bases left in between. The CDR3 spans 15 residues. CDR3 sequence: CATSRDLAAGETQYF. The CDR3 DNA reads as TGTGCCACCAGCAGAGATTTGGCAGCAGGGGAGACCCAGTACTTC.

V gene TRBV27 combines with J gene TRBJ2-5, with 9 bases aligning to TRBD2. Germline CDR1 is MNHEY and CDR2 is SMNVEV (reference sequence). CDR3 size: 15 residues. V was clipped by 4 bases and J by 5 bases; unmatched bases: 8. CDR3 nucleotides: TGTGCCAGCAGTTACGGCGCTAGCGGGAAGGAGACCCAGTACTTC. The encoded protein is CASSYGASGKETQYF.

This clonotype was observed at least ten times. The rearrangement links TRBV28 to TRBJ1-2, with D possibly being TRBD1 (5 bases). Trimming cost V 4 bases and J 9 bases, with 21 bases left between them. Germline V CDR1 and CDR2: MDHEN, SYDVKM. This CDR3 is built from 15 residues. The CDR3 nucleotides read TGTGCCAGCAGTTCTCATCCCCAGGGTCCTTCCCGCTACACCTTC. The encoded protein is CASSSHPQGPSRYTF.

V and J are TRBV12-3 or TRBV12-4 and TRBJ2-5, with D hard to call. This CDR3 has 16 residues. V lost 6 bases and J lost 4, with 21 bases in between. The CDR3 region has the DNA TGTGCCAGCAGCCCTCGGGCCGGCGCCCTCCCAGAGACCCAGTACTTC. This sequence encodes CASSPRAGALPETQYF.

The J gene is TRBJ2-3, the V gene TRBV20-1; D gene uncertain. Germline V gene sequence: CDR1 DFQATT, CDR2 SNEGSKA (reference sequence). V was cut by 3 bases and J by 1 base, with 11 bases left in between. The CDR3 loop spans 14 amino acids. CDR3 protein: CSASSWEGTDTQYF. For the CDR3, the DNA is TGCAGTGCTAGTTCGTGGGAAGGCACAGATACGCAGTATTTT.

V is TRBV20-1 and J is TRBJ2-7; TRBD2 matches at 7 bases. CDR1 and CDR2 (germline): DFQATT, SNEGSKA (reference sequence). This CDR3 is built from 20 residues. J was trimmed by 6 bases and V by 0 bases; bases with no gene match: 26. CDR3 sequence (DNA): TGCAGTGCTAGAGATATGGGCGCACCGAAATCCGCGGGAGTTCCCCGCGAGCAGTACTTC. Translated, it gives CSARDMGAPKSAGVPREQYF.

This clonotype was picked up many times. V gene TRBV4-3 combines with J gene TRBJ2-1, with 10 bases fitting TRBD1. The CDR3 length is 18 residues. The trim removed 0 bases at V and 8 bases at J, leaving 13 bases unmatched. The germline V gene encodes CDR1 LGHNA and CDR2 YSLEER. The CDR3 spells CASSQDGKWTGGYDEQFF. The CDR3 DNA reads as TGCGCCAGCAGCCAAGATGGGAAATGGACAGGGGGTTACGATGAGCAGTTCTTC.

This clonotype was found many times. The chain links TRBV11-1 to TRBJ2-1, with 9 positions matching TRBD2. CDR1 and CDR2 (germline): SGHAT, FQDESV (reference sequence). After removal of 5 bases from V and 8 bases from J, the junction contained 7 bases not matched to a gene. The CDR3 has 14 amino acids. CDR3 DNA sequence: TGTGCCAGCAGCCCCATAGCGGGAGAAGATGAGCAGTTCTTC. This sequence encodes CASSPIAGEDEQFF.

V usage is TRBV15 and J usage is TRBJ1-6, with 7 bases lining up with TRBD1. CDR3 length equals 16 residues. CDR1 and CDR2 from the germline V gene are LNHNV and YYDKDF (reference sequence). J was trimmed by 9 bases and V by 0 bases; bases with no gene match: 8. The CDR3 reads CATSRERTGMGSPLHF. The CDR3, as DNA: TGTGCCACCAGCAGAGAAAGGACAGGCATGGGTTCACCCCTCCACTTT.

V gene TRBV28 combines with J gene TRBJ2-7; TRBD2 matches 10 bases. Germline CDR1 is MDHEN and CDR2 is SYDVKM. The CDR3 covers 14 residues. With V trimmed by 6 bases and J by 7 bases, 9 bases remained unmatched. This CDR3 reads CASRSLAGAREQYF. The CDR3, as DNA: TGTGCCAGCAGATCCCTAGCGGGAGCGAGGGAGCAGTACTTC.

The V call is TRBV24-1, the J call TRBJ2-1; 14 nucleotides line up with TRBD2. CDR1 and CDR2 (germline): KGHDR, SFDVKD. The CDR3 length is 17 residues. After removal of 3 bases from V and 10 bases from J, the junction contained 10 bases not matched to a gene. CDR3 DNA: TGTGCCACCAGTGATACTCAGACTAGCGGGAGGGCCCGGGAGCAGTTCTTC. It codes for CATSDTQTSGRAREQFF.

This clonotype turned up a few times. This sequence joins TRBV4-1 and TRBJ2-5, with D possibly matching TRBD1 (5 bases). V lost 2 bases, J lost 2 bases, and 12 bases lay in between. Germline V gene data show CDR1 as MGHRA and CDR2 as YSYEKL. There are 15 residues in the CDR3. In DNA form, the CDR3 reads TGCGCCAGCAGCCAAACCCGGACACCTCAAGAGACCCAGTACTTC. This codes for CASSQTRTPQETQYF.

This rearrangement joins TRBV30 to TRBJ2-3; no firm D call. The CDR3 extends over 14 amino acids. The V end was cut by 0 bases, the J end by 1 base, with 8 bases between. Germline V gene sequence: CDR1 GTSNPN, CDR2 SVGIG (reference sequence). The CDR3 sequence is CAWSVPPGTDTQYF. In DNA, the CDR3 is TGTGCCTGGAGTGTACCCCCGGGCACAGATACGCAGTATTTT.

This clonotype has ten or more counts. The V and J genes are TRBV12-3 or TRBV12-4 and TRBJ2-1, with D maybe TRBD1 (5 bases). The CDR3 extends over 18 amino acids. V lost 6 bases to trimming and J lost 3 bases, with 24 bases between them. The CDR3 spells CASRLTLTVKEHYNEQFF. DNA for the CDR3: TGTGCCAGCAGACTTACCCTGACAGTTAAAGAACACTACAATGAGCAGTTCTTC.

Ten or more counts support this clonotype. The rearrangement links TRBV27 to TRBJ2-7, with TRBD2 matching 7 bases. V shed 0 bases, J shed 4 bases, and the junction held 0 bases outside the gene matches. The CDR3 is 13 amino acids. Germline assignment: CDR1 MNHEY and CDR2 SMNVEV (reference sequence). Written as DNA, the CDR3 is TGTGCCAGCAGTTTATCCGGGGGGTACGAGCAGTACTTC. It codes for CASSLSGGYEQYF.

This clonotype was detected many times. The V and J genes are TRBV28 and TRBJ2-1, with 8 nucleotides matching TRBD1. The CDR3 runs 14 residues. The ends lost 6 bases at V and 9 bases at J; junction bases unmatched: 10. Germline assignment: CDR1 MDHEN and CDR2 SYDVKM. CDR3 protein: CASRLTGVQGEQFF. The CDR3 DNA sequence: TGTGCCAGCAGGTTGACAGGGGTACAAGGTGAGCAGTTCTTC. The whole variable domain, filled in from reference TRBV28 and TRBJ2-1, reads DVKVTQSSRYLVKRTGEKVFLECVQDMDHENMFWYRQDPGLGLRLIYFSYDVKMKEKGDIPEGYSVSREKKERFSLILESASTNQTSMYLCASRLTGVQGEQFFGPGTRLTVL.

This clonotype has ten or more counts. The chain recombines TRBV24-1 with TRBJ2-5; 8 bases map to TRBD2. CDR3 length equals 17 residues. V gave up 7 bases and J gave up 5 bases; unmatched junction bases: 17. Germline V gene data show CDR1 as KGHDR and CDR2 as SFDVKD. CDR3 in DNA: TGTGCCACCAGCCCCGATCCACCGGGACTAGGATGGGAGACCCAGTACTTC. Protein sequence: CATSPDPPGLGWETQYF.